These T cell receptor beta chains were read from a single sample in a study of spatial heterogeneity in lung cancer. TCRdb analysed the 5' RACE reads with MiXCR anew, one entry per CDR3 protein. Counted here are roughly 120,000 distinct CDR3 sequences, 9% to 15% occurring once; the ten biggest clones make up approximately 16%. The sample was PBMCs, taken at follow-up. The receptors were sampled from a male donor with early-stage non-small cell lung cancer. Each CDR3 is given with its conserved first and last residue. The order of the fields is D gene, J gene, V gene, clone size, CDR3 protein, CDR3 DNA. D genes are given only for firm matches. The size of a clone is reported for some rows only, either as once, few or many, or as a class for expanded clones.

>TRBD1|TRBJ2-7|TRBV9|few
CASSVEGQGSTHEQYF
TGTGCCAGCAGCGTAGAGGGACAGGGAAGTACCCACGAGCAGTACTTC
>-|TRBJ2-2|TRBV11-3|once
CASSSRTENTGELFF
TGTGCCAGCAGCTCCCGGACTGAGAACACCGGGGAGCTGTTTTTT
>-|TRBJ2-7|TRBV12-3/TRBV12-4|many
CASSLGPTGYEQYF
TGTGCCAGCAGTTTGGGGCCGACTGGCTACGAGCAGTACTTC
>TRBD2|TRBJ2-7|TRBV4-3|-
CASSQESGGSYEQYF
TGCGCCAGCAGCCAAGAGAGCGGGGGTTCCTACGAGCAGTACTTC
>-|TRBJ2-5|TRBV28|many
CASSLGQRVETQYF
TGTGCCAGCAGTTTAGGGCAGCGCGTGGAGACCCAGTACTTC
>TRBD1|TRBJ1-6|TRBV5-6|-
CASSKTGTNSPLHF
TGTGCCAGCAGCAAGACAGGGACCAATTCACCCCTCCACTTT
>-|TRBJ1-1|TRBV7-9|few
CASSSGTPNTEAFF
TGTGCCAGCAGCTCCGGGACACCGAACACTGAAGCTTTCTTT
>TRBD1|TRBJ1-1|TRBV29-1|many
CSVFSGQASEAFF
TGCAGCGTATTTTCGGGACAGGCGTCCGAAGCTTTCTTT
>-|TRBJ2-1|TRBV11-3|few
CASSPGGVKAGKEQFF
TGTGCCAGCAGCCCGGGGGGCGTAAAGGCCGGGAAAGAGCAGTTCTTC
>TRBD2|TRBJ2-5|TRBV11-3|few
CASSAGLAEETQYF
TGTGCCAGCAGCGCGGGACTAGCCGAAGAGACCCAGTACTTC
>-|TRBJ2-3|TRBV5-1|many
CASSLDGTDTQYF
TGCGCCAGCAGCTTGGACGGCACAGATACGCAGTATTTT
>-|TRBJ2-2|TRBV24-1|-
CATSDVGFGRNTGELFF
TGTGCCACCAGTGATGTAGGTTTCGGGAGGAACACCGGGGAGCTGTTTTTT
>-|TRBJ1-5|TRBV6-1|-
CASSEIQGTNQPQHF
TGTGCCAGCAGTGAAATACAGGGTACGAATCAGCCCCAGCATTTT
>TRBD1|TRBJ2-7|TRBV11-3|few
CASSLGEMMDRGKAYEQYF
TGTGCCAGCAGCTTAGGTGAAATGATGGACAGGGGAAAAGCCTACGAGCAGTACTTC
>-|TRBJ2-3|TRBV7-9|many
CASSVGGGSTDTQYF
TGTGCCAGCAGCGTCGGTGGGGGTAGCACAGATACGCAGTATTTT
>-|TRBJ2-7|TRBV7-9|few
CASSLISSYEQYF
TGTGCCAGCAGCTTAATCTCCTCCTACGAGCAGTACTTC
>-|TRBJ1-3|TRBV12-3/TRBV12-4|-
CASRGLRAGNTIYF
TGTGCCAGCAGGGGGCTGAGGGCTGGAAACACCATATATTTT
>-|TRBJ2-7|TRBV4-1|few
CASSEIRGEQYF
TGCGCCAGCAGCGAAATCAGGGGCGAGCAGTACTTC
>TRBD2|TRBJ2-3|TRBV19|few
CASSSGLAGFTDTQYF
TGTGCCAGTAGTTCCGGACTAGCGGGGTTCACAGATACGCAGTATTTT
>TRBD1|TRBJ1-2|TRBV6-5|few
CASSSVDRADGYTF
TGTGCCAGCAGTTCCGTCGACAGGGCTGATGGCTACACCTTC